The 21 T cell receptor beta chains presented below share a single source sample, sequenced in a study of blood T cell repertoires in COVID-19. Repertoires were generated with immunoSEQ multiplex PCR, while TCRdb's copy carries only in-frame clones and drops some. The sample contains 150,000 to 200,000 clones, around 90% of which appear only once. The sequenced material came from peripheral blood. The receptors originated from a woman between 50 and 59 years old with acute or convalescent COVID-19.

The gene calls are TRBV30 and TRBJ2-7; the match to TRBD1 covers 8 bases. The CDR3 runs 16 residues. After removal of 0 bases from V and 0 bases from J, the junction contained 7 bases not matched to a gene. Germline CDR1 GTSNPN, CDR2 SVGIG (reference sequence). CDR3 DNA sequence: TGTGCCTGGAGTGTACCATCACAGGGGGGCTCCTACGAGCAGTACTTC. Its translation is CAWSVPSQGGSYEQYF.

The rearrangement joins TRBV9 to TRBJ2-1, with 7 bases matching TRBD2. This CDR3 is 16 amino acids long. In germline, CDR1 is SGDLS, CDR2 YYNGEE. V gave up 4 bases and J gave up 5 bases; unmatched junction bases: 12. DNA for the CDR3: TGTGCCAGCAGCCAGACGGGGGGAGGGCCCCACAATGAGCAGTTCTTC. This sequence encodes CASSQTGGGPHNEQFF.

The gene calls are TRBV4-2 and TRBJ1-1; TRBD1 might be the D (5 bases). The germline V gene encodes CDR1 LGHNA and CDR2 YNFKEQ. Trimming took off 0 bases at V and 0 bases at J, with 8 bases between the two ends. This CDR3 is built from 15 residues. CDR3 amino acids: CASSQEDTVNTEAFF. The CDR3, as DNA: TGTGCCAGCAGCCAAGAGGACACTGTGAACACTGAAGCTTTCTTT.

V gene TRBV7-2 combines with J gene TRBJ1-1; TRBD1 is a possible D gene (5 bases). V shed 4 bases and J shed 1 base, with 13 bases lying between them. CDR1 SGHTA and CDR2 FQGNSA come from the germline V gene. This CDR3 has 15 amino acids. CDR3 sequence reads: CASSSQTVGNTEAFF. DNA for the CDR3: TGTGCCAGCAGCTCTCAGACAGTGGGGAACACTGAAGCTTTCTTT.

DNA of the CDR3: TGTGCCAGCAGCCAAGCCGAGACACCCAGGGATGGCTACACCTTC. Translation gives CASSQAETPRDGYTF. This chain uses TRBV3-1 (or the pseudogene TRBV3-2) with TRBJ1-2; TRBD1 is a possible D gene (5 bases). CDR1 and CDR2 (germline): LGHDT, YNNKEL (reference sequence). V was cut by 1 base and J by 6 bases, with 15 bases left in between. This CDR3 has 15 amino acids.

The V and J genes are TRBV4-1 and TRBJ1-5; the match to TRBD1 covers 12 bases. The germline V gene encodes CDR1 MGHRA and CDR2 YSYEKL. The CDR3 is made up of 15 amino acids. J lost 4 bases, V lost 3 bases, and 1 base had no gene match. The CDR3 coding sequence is TGCGCCAGCAGCCAGGGACAGGGGGCGAATCAGCCCCAGCATTTT. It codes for CASSQGQGANQPQHF.

The CDR3 here is CASSSGATNEKLFF. The DNA for the CDR3 is TGCGCCAGCAGTTCAGGGGCTACTAATGAAAAACTGTTTTTT. The chain uses TRBV4-3 and TRBJ1-4, with D perhaps matching TRBD1 (6 bases). Germline values: CDR1 LGHNA, CDR2 YSLEER. V was clipped by 6 bases and J by 2 bases, with 10 bases between them. CDR3 length equals 14 residues.

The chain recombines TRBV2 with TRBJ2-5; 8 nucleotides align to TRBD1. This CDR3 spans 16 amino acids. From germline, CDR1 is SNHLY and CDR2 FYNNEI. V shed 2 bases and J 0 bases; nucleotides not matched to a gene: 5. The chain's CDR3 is CASSELGQANQETQYF. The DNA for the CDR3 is TGTGCCAGCAGTGAACTGGGACAGGCGAACCAAGAGACCCAGTACTTC.

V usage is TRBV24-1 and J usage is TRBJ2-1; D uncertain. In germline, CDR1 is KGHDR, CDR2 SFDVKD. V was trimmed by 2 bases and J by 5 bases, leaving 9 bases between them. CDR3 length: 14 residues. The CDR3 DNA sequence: TGTGCCACCAGTGATTCTCAACACCACAATGAGCAGTTCTTC. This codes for CATSDSQHHNEQFF.

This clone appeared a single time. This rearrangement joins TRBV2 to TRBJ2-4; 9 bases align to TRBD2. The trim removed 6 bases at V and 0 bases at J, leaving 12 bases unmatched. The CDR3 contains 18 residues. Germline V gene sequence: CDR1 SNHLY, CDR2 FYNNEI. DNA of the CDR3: TGTGCCAGCAGCGAACTAGCGGGCATTATACTAGCCAAAAACATTCAGTACTTC. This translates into CASSELAGIILAKNIQYF.

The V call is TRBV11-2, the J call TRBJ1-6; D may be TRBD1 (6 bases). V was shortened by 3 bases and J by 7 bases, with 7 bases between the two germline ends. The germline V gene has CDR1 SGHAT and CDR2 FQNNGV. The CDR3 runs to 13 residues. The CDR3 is CASSFTGNSPLHF. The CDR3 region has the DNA TGTGCCAGCAGCTTCACAGGGAATTCACCCCTCCACTTT.

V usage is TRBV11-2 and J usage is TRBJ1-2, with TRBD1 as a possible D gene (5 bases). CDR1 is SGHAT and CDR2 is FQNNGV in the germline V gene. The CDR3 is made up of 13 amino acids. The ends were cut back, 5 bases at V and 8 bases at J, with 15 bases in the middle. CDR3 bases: TGTGCCAGCAGCGACTGGGGGGAAGGGGGCTACACCTTC. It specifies CASSDWGEGGYTF.

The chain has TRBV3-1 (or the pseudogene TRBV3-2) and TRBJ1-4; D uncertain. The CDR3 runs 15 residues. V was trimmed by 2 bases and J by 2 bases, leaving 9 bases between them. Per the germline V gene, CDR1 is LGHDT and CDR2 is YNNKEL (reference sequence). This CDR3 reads CASSQRGRTNEKLFF. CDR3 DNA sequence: TGTGCCAGCAGCCAACGGGGTAGGACTAATGAAAAACTGTTTTTT.

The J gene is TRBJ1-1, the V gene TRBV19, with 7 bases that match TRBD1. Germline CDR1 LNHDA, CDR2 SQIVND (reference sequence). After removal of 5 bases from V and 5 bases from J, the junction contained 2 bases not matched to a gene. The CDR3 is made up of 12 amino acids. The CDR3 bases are TGTGCCAGTAGTTACAGGGGTACTGAAGCTTTCTTT. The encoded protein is CASSYRGTEAFF.

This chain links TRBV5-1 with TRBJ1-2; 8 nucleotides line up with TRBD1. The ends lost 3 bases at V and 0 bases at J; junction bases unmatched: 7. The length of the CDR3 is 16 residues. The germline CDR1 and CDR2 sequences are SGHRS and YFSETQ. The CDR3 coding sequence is TGCGCCAGCAGCTCGGCCTGGGACAGGTCTAACTATGGCTACACCTTC. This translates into CASSSAWDRSNYGYTF.

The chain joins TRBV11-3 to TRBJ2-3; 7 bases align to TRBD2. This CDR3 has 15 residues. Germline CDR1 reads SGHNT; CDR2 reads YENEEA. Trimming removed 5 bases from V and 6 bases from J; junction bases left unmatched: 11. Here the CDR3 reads CASSPLAVTSDTQYF. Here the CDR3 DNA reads TGTGCCAGCAGCCCGCTAGCGGTGACTTCGGATACGCAGTATTTT.

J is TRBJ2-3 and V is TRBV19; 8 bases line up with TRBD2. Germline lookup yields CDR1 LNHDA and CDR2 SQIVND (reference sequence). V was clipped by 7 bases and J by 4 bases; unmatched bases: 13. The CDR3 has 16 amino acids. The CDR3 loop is CASKEGAAGVADTQYF. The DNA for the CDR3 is TGTGCCAGTAAGGAAGGTGCAGCGGGAGTGGCAGATACGCAGTATTTT.

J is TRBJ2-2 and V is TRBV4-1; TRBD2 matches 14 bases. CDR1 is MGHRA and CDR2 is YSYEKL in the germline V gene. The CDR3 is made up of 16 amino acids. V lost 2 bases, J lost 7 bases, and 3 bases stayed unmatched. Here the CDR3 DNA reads TGCGCCAGCAGCCAAAGGACTAGCGGGGGGCACGGGGAGCTGTTTTTT. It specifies CASSQRTSGGHGELFF.

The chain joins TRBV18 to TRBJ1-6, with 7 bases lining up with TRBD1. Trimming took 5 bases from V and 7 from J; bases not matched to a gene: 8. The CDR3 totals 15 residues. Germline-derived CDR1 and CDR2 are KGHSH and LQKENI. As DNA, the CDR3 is TGTGCCAGCTCAGAGACAGGGACTCCGAATTCACCCCTCCACTTT. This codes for CASSETGTPNSPLHF.

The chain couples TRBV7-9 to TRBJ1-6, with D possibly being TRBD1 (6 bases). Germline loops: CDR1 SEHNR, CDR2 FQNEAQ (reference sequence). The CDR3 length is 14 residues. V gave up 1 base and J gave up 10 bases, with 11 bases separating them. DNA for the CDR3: TGTGCCAGCAGCTTAGTACAGGGTAGATCACCCCTCCACTTT. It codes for CASSLVQGRSPLHF. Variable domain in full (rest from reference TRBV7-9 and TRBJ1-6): DTGVSQNPRHKITKRGQNVTFRCDPISEHNRLYWYRQTLGQGPEFLTYFQNEAQLEKSRLLSDRFSAERPKGSFSTLEIQRTEQGDSAMYLCASSLVQGRSPLHFGNGTRLTVT.

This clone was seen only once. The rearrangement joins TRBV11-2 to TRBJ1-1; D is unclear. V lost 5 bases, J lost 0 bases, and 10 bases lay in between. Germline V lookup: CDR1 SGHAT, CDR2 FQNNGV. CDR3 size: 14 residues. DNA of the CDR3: TGTGCCAGCAGCCAACAGACGGTGAACACTGAAGCTTTCTTT. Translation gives CASSQQTVNTEAFF.